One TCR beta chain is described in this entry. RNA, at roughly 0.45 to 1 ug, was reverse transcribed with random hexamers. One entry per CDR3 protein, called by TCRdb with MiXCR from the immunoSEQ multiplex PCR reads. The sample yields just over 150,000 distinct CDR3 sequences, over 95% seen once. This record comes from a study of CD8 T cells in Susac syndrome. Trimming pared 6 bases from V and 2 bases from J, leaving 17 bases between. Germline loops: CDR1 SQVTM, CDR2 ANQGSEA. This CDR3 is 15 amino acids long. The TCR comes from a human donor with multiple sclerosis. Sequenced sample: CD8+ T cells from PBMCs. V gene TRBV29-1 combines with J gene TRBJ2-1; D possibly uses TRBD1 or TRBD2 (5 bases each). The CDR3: CSVEPTAEPYNEQFF. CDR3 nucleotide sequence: TGCAGCGTGGAACCGACAGCGGAACCCTACAATGAGCAGTTCTTC.